Listed below are T cell receptor beta chains from one sample, sequenced in a study of blood T cell repertoires in COVID-19. Libraries were prepared by immunoSEQ multiplex PCR; TCRdb keeps only in-frame clonotypes and omits some of them. The sample lists some 80,000 clones; 86% were seen once. Material for sequencing was peripheral blood. The source of these receptors is a human donor in a cohort sampled during active COVID-19. Each CDR3 is given without its conserved first and last residue. The order of the fields is J gene, CDR3 length, V gene, clone size, CDR3 protein. Size is omitted from some rows. Given values are once, few, many or a class for expanded clones.

j_call: TRBJ2-7; cdr3_length: 12; v_call: TRBV27; clone_size: -; cdr3_aa: ASSSMGQGNEQY
j_call: TRBJ1-2; cdr3_length: 11; v_call: TRBV6-5; clone_size: -; cdr3_aa: ASSNTKNYGYT
j_call: TRBJ1-2; cdr3_length: 13; v_call: TRBV25-1; clone_size: -; cdr3_aa: ASSEPQGAGYGYT
j_call: TRBJ2-6; cdr3_length: 19; v_call: TRBV18; clone_size: -; cdr3_aa: ASSPPLNPGRGVYGANVLT
j_call: TRBJ1-1; cdr3_length: 12; v_call: TRBV4-1; clone_size: -; cdr3_aa: ASSQVGQETEAF
j_call: TRBJ1-1; cdr3_length: 11; v_call: TRBV7-7; clone_size: -; cdr3_aa: ASSLSENTEAF
j_call: TRBJ2-1; cdr3_length: 13; v_call: TRBV7-2; clone_size: -; cdr3_aa: ASSFDRTSYNEQF
j_call: TRBJ2-5; cdr3_length: 12; v_call: TRBV6-4; clone_size: -; cdr3_aa: ASSEDRGSETQY
j_call: TRBJ2-1; cdr3_length: 13; v_call: TRBV11-2; clone_size: -; cdr3_aa: ASSPDRSSYNEQF
j_call: TRBJ2-3; cdr3_length: 10; v_call: TRBV12-3/TRBV12-4; clone_size: -; cdr3_aa: ASIIATDTQY
j_call: TRBJ2-5; cdr3_length: 8; v_call: TRBV20-1; clone_size: -; cdr3_aa: SADIETQY
j_call: TRBJ2-5; cdr3_length: 15; v_call: TRBV7-8; clone_size: -; cdr3_aa: ASSPRGTSGARKTQY
j_call: TRBJ2-7; cdr3_length: 12; v_call: TRBV5-4; clone_size: once; cdr3_aa: ASSLGEELYEQY
j_call: TRBJ1-2; cdr3_length: 12; v_call: TRBV6-5; clone_size: few; cdr3_aa: ASSRGHTNYGYT
j_call: TRBJ2-4; cdr3_length: 12; v_call: TRBV6-2/TRBV6-3; clone_size: -; cdr3_aa: ASSSGLGENIQY
j_call: TRBJ2-7; cdr3_length: 15; v_call: TRBV6-7; clone_size: -; cdr3_aa: ASSYPPPGHLFYEQY
j_call: TRBJ2-2; cdr3_length: 12; v_call: TRBV6-2/TRBV6-3; clone_size: -; cdr3_aa: ASSYYGGAGELF
j_call: TRBJ1-2; cdr3_length: 12; v_call: TRBV2; clone_size: -; cdr3_aa: ASRTGKANYGYT
j_call: TRBJ1-1; cdr3_length: 14; v_call: TRBV30; clone_size: once; cdr3_aa: AWSVMRGAGSTEAF
j_call: TRBJ2-7; cdr3_length: 14; v_call: TRBV28; clone_size: -; cdr3_aa: ASTNLVATESYEQY
j_call: TRBJ2-5; cdr3_length: 16; v_call: TRBV4-1; clone_size: -; cdr3_aa: ASSQDRGTRGAQETQY
j_call: TRBJ2-7; cdr3_length: 12; v_call: TRBV10-3; clone_size: -; cdr3_aa: AISGTGEVSEQY
j_call: TRBJ1-2; cdr3_length: 11; v_call: TRBV27; clone_size: -; cdr3_aa: ASGPDRGSGYT
j_call: TRBJ1-2; cdr3_length: 11; v_call: TRBV12-3/TRBV12-4; clone_size: -; cdr3_aa: ASTLDRVSGYT
j_call: TRBJ1-5; cdr3_length: 16; v_call: TRBV28; clone_size: -; cdr3_aa: ASSFGDSRRKSNQPQH
j_call: TRBJ2-1; cdr3_length: 13; v_call: TRBV7-9; clone_size: -; cdr3_aa: ASSLRGSSYNEQF
j_call: TRBJ2-1; cdr3_length: 12; v_call: TRBV3-1/TRBV3-2; clone_size: -; cdr3_aa: ASSQDQRGSEQF
j_call: TRBJ2-7; cdr3_length: 13; v_call: TRBV11-3; clone_size: -; cdr3_aa: ASSPTGTGTYEQY
j_call: TRBJ1-5; cdr3_length: 13; v_call: TRBV2; clone_size: -; cdr3_aa: ASSAGTGGRQPQH
j_call: TRBJ2-7; cdr3_length: 12; v_call: TRBV6-5; clone_size: -; cdr3_aa: ASSPTRLLREQY
j_call: TRBJ2-7; cdr3_length: 11; v_call: TRBV30; clone_size: -; cdr3_aa: AWSRGDLYEQY
j_call: TRBJ2-3; cdr3_length: 12; v_call: TRBV15; clone_size: -; cdr3_aa: ATSRVESTDTQY
j_call: TRBJ2-7; cdr3_length: 12; v_call: TRBV5-6; clone_size: -; cdr3_aa: ASSSDRETYEQY
j_call: TRBJ2-5; cdr3_length: 15; v_call: TRBV28; clone_size: -; cdr3_aa: ASSLVGSGRSQETQY
j_call: TRBJ2-2; cdr3_length: 12; v_call: TRBV5-1; clone_size: -; cdr3_aa: ASSLSGVTGELF
j_call: TRBJ2-1; cdr3_length: 11; v_call: TRBV29-1; clone_size: -; cdr3_aa: SAIRDIRDEQF
j_call: TRBJ2-7; cdr3_length: 12; v_call: TRBV28; clone_size: -; cdr3_aa: ASSQLAGTYEQY
j_call: TRBJ2-3; cdr3_length: 15; v_call: TRBV4-2; clone_size: -; cdr3_aa: ASSQGIGRGGTDTQY
j_call: TRBJ2-7; cdr3_length: 13; v_call: TRBV6-5; clone_size: -; cdr3_aa: ASRGRDRGGYEQY
j_call: TRBJ2-1; cdr3_length: 13; v_call: TRBV30; clone_size: -; cdr3_aa: AWRQGGVSYNEQF
j_call: TRBJ2-1; cdr3_length: 12; v_call: TRBV10-1; clone_size: once; cdr3_aa: ASSDDGRGQEQF
j_call: TRBJ1-4; cdr3_length: 12; v_call: TRBV5-1; clone_size: -; cdr3_aa: ASSLGTGVEKLF
j_call: TRBJ2-1; cdr3_length: 12; v_call: TRBV29-1; clone_size: once; cdr3_aa: SADRVITYNEQF
j_call: TRBJ2-2; cdr3_length: 12; v_call: TRBV19; clone_size: few; cdr3_aa: ASRPGMFTGELF
j_call: TRBJ2-7; cdr3_length: 16; v_call: TRBV12-2; clone_size: -; cdr3_aa: ASRLVVGTILNYYEQY
j_call: TRBJ1-1; cdr3_length: 13; v_call: TRBV18; clone_size: -; cdr3_aa: ASSPFGQTNTEAF
j_call: TRBJ2-1; cdr3_length: 10; v_call: TRBV7-3; clone_size: -; cdr3_aa: ASSAGGNEQF
j_call: TRBJ2-3; cdr3_length: 12; v_call: TRBV25-1; clone_size: -; cdr3_aa: ASSAGQGTDTQY